These T cell receptor beta chains were read from a single sample in a study of early T cells in non-severe SARS-CoV-2 infection. TCRdb reprocessed the 5' RACE reads with MiXCR, giving one entry per CDR3 protein. This sample carries fewer than 65,000 distinct CDR3 sequences, about 7.7% of them seen once, and the ten largest clones take more than 9%. Sample: whole blood, taken at baseline. Receptors originate from an adult who was a healthcare worker with PCR-confirmed SARS-CoV-2 infection or an uninfected control (not recorded which). Both conserved end residues are part of each CDR3. A D gene is named only where the DNA matches it firmly. Clone size appears in some rows only: once, few, many, or a class for an expanded clone.

d_call | clone_size | j_call | v_call | cdr3_nt | cdr3_aa
NA | few | TRBJ2-3 | TRBV4-1 | TGCGCCAGCAGCCAAGGAAGGGCAGATACGCAGTATTTT | CASSQGRADTQYF
NA | NA | TRBJ1-3 | TRBV5-1 | TGCGCCAGCAGCTTGGAAACCTCTGGAAACACCATATATTTT | CASSLETSGNTIYF
TRBD1 | many | TRBJ2-3 | TRBV24-1 | TGTGCCACCAGCCGGGGACAGGGTGAAACAGATACGCAGTATTTT | CATSRGQGETDTQYF
NA | many | TRBJ2-1 | TRBV4-3 | TGCGCCAGCAGCCAAGAAGGGGATGAGCAGTTCTTC | CASSQEGDEQFF
TRBD1 | many | TRBJ1-1 | TRBV20-1 | TGCAGTGCTCGACAGGGGGACACTGAAGCTTTCTTT | CSARQGDTEAFF
NA | many | TRBJ2-2 | TRBV20-1 | TGCAGTGCTAGACTAGGAGGTAGCGGGGAGCTGTTTTTT | CSARLGGSGELFF
NA | many | TRBJ1-1 | TRBV27 | TGTGCCAGCAGTTTAGGGACTGAAGCTTTCTTT | CASSLGTEAFF
NA | few | TRBJ2-1 | TRBV9 | TGTGCCAGCAGCGTAGACGGGGGATTTACCTACAATGAGCAGTTCTTC | CASSVDGGFTYNEQFF
NA | many | TRBJ2-1 | TRBV7-3 | TGTGCCAGCAGCTTAGGGCCTCTGCGGCGCTCCTACAATGAGCAGTTCTTC | CASSLGPLRRSYNEQFF
NA | many | TRBJ1-5 | TRBV28 | TGTGCCAGCGGTCTTTCGTCACGTCAGCCCCAGCATTTT | CASGLSSRQPQHF
TRBD2 | many | TRBJ2-5 | TRBV29-1 | TGCAGCGTTGAAGGGGGACTAGCGGGATCGTACCAAGAGACCCAGTACTTC | CSVEGGLAGSYQETQYF
NA | many | TRBJ1-2 | TRBV6-6 | TGTGCCAGCAAAGAAGAGAACTATGGCTACACCTTC | CASKEENYGYTF
NA | NA | TRBJ2-1 | TRBV3-2 | TGTGCCAGCAGCCAAGAGGTTGTCAGGACTGAGCAGTTCTTC | CASSQEVVRTEQFF
NA | many | TRBJ2-6 | TRBV6-2/TRBV6-3 | TGTGCCAGCACGAGGGCTGGGGCCAACGTCCTGACTTTC | CASTRAGANVLTF
NA | NA | TRBJ2-1 | TRBV11-3 | TGTGCCAGCAGCGTCGGAGGAAGACTGAGCTCCTACAATGAGCAGTTCTTC | CASSVGGRLSSYNEQFF
NA | NA | TRBJ1-1 | TRBV10-3 | TGTGCCATCAGTGTGGGTACCTCTTCAGCCACTGAAGCTTTCTTT | CAISVGTSSATEAFF
TRBD1 | NA | TRBJ2-3 | TRBV12-5 | TGTGCTAGTGGTTTGGTCTTGGGACAGCGATACACAGATACGCAGTATTTT | CASGLVLGQRYTDTQYF
NA | NA | TRBJ2-7 | TRBV28 | TGTGCCAGCAGTTTAAATGTCGAGCAGTACTTC | CASSLNVEQYF
NA | many | TRBJ1-2 | TRBV4-1 | TGCGCCAGCAGCCAAGAATCTGTCCCCGGGGTAGGTGGCTACACCTTC | CASSQESVPGVGGYTF
TRBD2 | many | TRBJ2-7 | TRBV25-1 | TGTGCCAGCAGTGAAGGCCTAGCGGGAGTCTACGAGCAGTACTTC | CASSEGLAGVYEQYF
NA | NA | TRBJ2-5 | TRBV2 | TGTGCCAGCAAAGTACCTAAAGAGACCCAGTACTTC | CASKVPKETQYF
NA | NA | TRBJ2-3 | TRBV7-2 | TGTGCCAGCAGCTCCACTTCGACCCAGGTATCAGATACGCAGTATTTT | CASSSTSTQVSDTQYF
NA | NA | TRBJ1-5 | TRBV20-1 | TGCAGTGCAGCACGGGGAGGCGGCAATCAGCCCCAGCATTTT | CSAARGGGNQPQHF
NA | NA | TRBJ1-1 | TRBV21-1 | TGTGCCAGCAGCAAAGGACGAATGGAGGGGAAGCGTTTTAGAACTGAAGCTTTCTTT | CASSKGRMEGKRFRTEAFF
NA | many | TRBJ2-3 | TRBV7-9 | TGTGCCAGCAGCCTAGGTGGCGGGGCCAGAGATACGCAGTATTTT | CASSLGGGARDTQYF
NA | few | TRBJ1-2 | TRBV30 | TGTGCCTGGAAACCTGGGGAGGCGAACTATGGCTACACCTTC | CAWKPGEANYGYTF
NA | NA | TRBJ2-7 | TRBV28 | TGTGCCAGCAGTTTATTACAGGGCTACGAGCAGTACTTC | CASSLLQGYEQYF
NA | NA | TRBJ2-3 | TRBV10-3 | TGTGCCATCAGTGTGAGCGTCACAGATACGCAGTATTTT | CAISVSVTDTQYF
NA | few | TRBJ1-1 | TRBV5-4 | TGTGCCAGCAGCCCCCCTCCTGGCGTGCGGAGAGACACTGAAGCTTTCTTT | CASSPPPGVRRDTEAFF
NA | few | TRBJ1-4 | TRBV9 | TGTGCCAGCAGCTTGGGGGAGGCTAATGAAAAACTGTTTTTT | CASSLGEANEKLFF
NA | many | TRBJ1-3 | TRBV7-2 | TGTGCCAGCAGCTCGGCGTCACCCGGAAACACCATATATTTT | CASSSASPGNTIYF
NA | few | TRBJ2-7 | TRBV7-9 | TGTGCCAGCAGCCGGGGGCTAGGCGCCTACGAGCAGTACTTC | CASSRGLGAYEQYF
NA | few | TRBJ2-2 | TRBV29-1 | TGCAGCGTTCGCGAGGCCCACACCGGGGAGCTGTTTTTT | CSVREAHTGELFF
NA | few | TRBJ2-3 | TRBV28 | TGTGCCAGCATCCCCATGGGGGCCCCCACAGATACGCAGTATTTT | CASIPMGAPTDTQYF
NA | NA | TRBJ1-1 | TRBV29-1 | TGCAGCGTTGAGTTGGGTATGAACACTGAAGCTTTCTTT | CSVELGMNTEAFF
TRBD2 | NA | TRBJ2-7 | TRBV20-1 | TGCAGTGCTAGACGCGGGAGGTGGTACGAGCAGTACTTC | CSARRGRWYEQYF
TRBD2 | few | TRBJ2-3 | TRBV30 | TGTGCCTGGAAACTAGCGGGGATTGGAGATACGCAGTATTTT | CAWKLAGIGDTQYF
NA | few | TRBJ2-7 | TRBV28 | TGTGCCAGCAGTTTTCGTGGACAGATTTCTTTGTACGAGCAGTACTTC | CASSFRGQISLYEQYF
TRBD1 | few | TRBJ2-7 | TRBV28 | TGTGCCAGCAGTTTCTCGACAGGGGGTTACGAGCAGTACTTC | CASSFSTGGYEQYF
NA | few | TRBJ1-6 | TRBV20-1 | TGCAGTGCCCCCGCAATGGGACCCCTCCACTTT | CSAPAMGPLHF
NA | few | TRBJ2-7 | TRBV4-2 | TGTGCCAGCAGCCAAGACGGACACGAGCAGTACTTC | CASSQDGHEQYF
TRBD1 | few | TRBJ1-4 | TRBV3-1 | TGTGCCAGCAGCCAAGTAGAAGGGACAGGCGGGAATGAAAAACTGTTTTTT | CASSQVEGTGGNEKLFF
NA | NA | TRBJ1-1 | TRBV10-1 | TGCGCCAGCAGTGAGGGGACCATGAACACTGAAGCTTTCTTT | CASSEGTMNTEAFF
NA | many | TRBJ1-6 | TRBV5-6 | TGTGCCAGCAGCTTGGTGGGGGGGCATTCACCCCTCCACTTT | CASSLVGGHSPLHF
NA | NA | TRBJ2-2 | TRBV20-1 | TGCAGTGCTAGACAACTGATTGCCGCCGGGGAGCTGTTTTTT | CSARQLIAAGELFF
NA | many | TRBJ1-5 | TRBV30 | TGTGCCTGGAGTGGACGAGGCCTATACAATCAGCCCCAGCATTTT | CAWSGRGLYNQPQHF
NA | few | TRBJ2-1 | TRBV2 | TGTGCCAGCGGGCTAGGGGTTGGTAATGAGCAGTTCTTC | CASGLGVGNEQFF
TRBD1 | many | TRBJ1-2 | TRBV20-1 | TGCAGTGTTGCCGGGACAGGGGCTCGTGGCTACACCTTC | CSVAGTGARGYTF
TRBD2 | many | TRBJ2-1 | TRBV18 | TGTGCCAGCTCACCACCGGCAGCGGGGCTATACAATGAGCAGTTCTTC | CASSPPAAGLYNEQFF
NA | few | TRBJ2-5 | TRBV11-2 | TGTGCCAGCAGCTTTTTCACGCAGGGCCGAGAGACCCAGTACTTC | CASSFFTQGRETQYF
NA | many | TRBJ2-1 | TRBV20-1 | TGCAGTGCAAAATCCGGGGATTACAATGAGCAGTTCTTC | CSAKSGDYNEQFF
NA | NA | TRBJ2-2 | TRBV12-3/TRBV12-4 | TGTGCCAGCACCTCAGGGGACACCGGGGAGCTGTTTTTT | CASTSGDTGELFF
TRBD1 | NA | TRBJ1-2 | TRBV27 | TGTGCCAGCAGTTTAACCGGGACAGGGAACTATGGCTACACCTTC | CASSLTGTGNYGYTF
TRBD2 | few | TRBJ2-3 | TRBV7-2 | TGTGCCAGCAGCTTAGACGGTAGCGGGAGTGGGAATACGCAGTATTTT | CASSLDGSGSGNTQYF
NA | many | TRBJ2-2 | TRBV19 | TGTGCCAGTAGTGTCCTTGATGCGGATTCCGGGGAGCTGTTTTTT | CASSVLDADSGELFF
NA | many | TRBJ1-6 | TRBV12-3/TRBV12-4 | TGTGCCAGCAGGACGGGACGGGATAATTCACCCCTCCACTTT | CASRTGRDNSPLHF
NA | few | TRBJ2-7 | TRBV7-2 | TGTGCCAGCAGCTTCAGGGTAAGCAACTACGAGCAGTACTTC | CASSFRVSNYEQYF
TRBD1 | many | TRBJ1-2 | TRBV14 | TGTGCCAGCAGCACCGGGACAGGGGCTGGCTACACCTTC | CASSTGTGAGYTF
NA | NA | TRBJ2-5 | TRBV10-3 | TGTGCCATCAGTGAGTCGGGTGGGTTGGAGACCCAGTACTTC | CAISESGGLETQYF